Listed here are 22 T cell receptor beta chains from one sample, sequenced in a study of metastatic and nonmetastatic thyroid tumors. Thyroid surgery had not been preceded by any treatment in any patient. TCRdb re-called the PCR reads via MiXCR. The data contain over 3,500 clones, around 38% of them seen just once; the ten biggest clones take up 37%. Sequencing used tumor tissue. The receptor source for this set is a male donor with papillary thyroid cancer or a benign thyroid nodule (not recorded which). Some clones in this sample may be carry-over from other donors' samples.

This clone appeared a few times. The chain uses TRBV27 and TRBJ1-4; D is uncertain. The V gene's germline CDR1 is MNHEY and CDR2 SMNVEV (reference sequence). The ends were cut back, 6 bases at V and 0 bases at J, with 11 bases in the middle. The CDR3 contains 15 residues. CDR3 nucleotides: TGTGCCAGCAGCCCGGAGGTTGCAACTAATGAAAAACTGTTTTTT. It codes for CASSPEVATNEKLFF.

A few counts support this clone. CDR3 sequence reads: CASSKTGNSNYGYTF. CDR3 coding DNA: TGTGCCAGCAGTAAAACAGGGAATTCTAACTATGGCTACACCTTC. This sequence joins TRBV6-1 and TRBJ1-2, with D perhaps TRBD1 (6 bases). The CDR3 is 15 amino acids. The ends were cut back, 5 bases at V and 0 bases at J, with 13 bases in the middle. Germline V gene sequence: CDR1 MNHNS, CDR2 SASEGT.

This clone showed up just a few times. V is TRBV6-6 and J is TRBJ2-7; no clear D. V lost 2 bases and J 0 bases, leaving 11 bases between the germline ends. The germline V gene encodes CDR1 MNHNY and CDR2 SVGAGI (reference sequence). The CDR3 covers 15 residues. The CDR3 is CASSYTPVGSYEQYF. In nucleotides, the CDR3 is TGTGCCAGCAGTTACACCCCGGTTGGCTCCTACGAGCAGTACTTC.

This clone was detected a few times. The chain joins TRBV12-3 or TRBV12-4 to TRBJ1-5; TRBD1 agrees at 7 bases. This CDR3 contains 13 residues. The J segment lost 7 bases and the V segment lost 3 bases, leaving 3 bases of the junction unmatched. CDR3 residues: CASSLTGRQPQHF. CDR3 coding DNA: TGTGCCAGCAGTTTGACAGGGCGACAGCCCCAGCATTTT.

The count of this clone is one. The CDR3 region is CASSQGVGTGGEKLFF. CDR3 bases: TGCGCCAGCAGCCAAGGGGTTGGGACAGGGGGTGAAAAACTGTTTTTT. The chain has TRBV4-1 and TRBJ1-4, with 11 bases fitting TRBD1. CDR1 MGHRA and CDR2 YSYEKL come from the germline V gene. Losses at the gene ends were 1 base for V and 7 bases for J; bases not matched to a gene: 5. CDR3 length: 16 amino acids.

The chain combines TRBV19 with TRBJ2-1; TRBD2 might be the D (5 bases). In germline, CDR1 is LNHDA, CDR2 SQIVND (reference sequence). The CDR3 contains 13 residues. The V gene lost 8 bases and the J gene lost 6 bases, with 14 bases spanning the gap. The CDR3 here is CASSHRGGNEQFF. The CDR3 coding sequence is TGTGCCAGTTCCCACCGAGGAGGCAATGAGCAGTTCTTC.

V and J are TRBV6-1 and TRBJ1-3; D uncertain. CDR1 is MNHNS, CDR2 SASEGT, per germline. The CDR3 is 13 residues long. Deletions cut 4 bases from V and 7 bases from J, with 11 bases between. CDR3 DNA: TGTGCCAGCAGTGGAAGATCGGGGAACACCATATATTTT. It translates to CASSGRSGNTIYF.

There are many counts of this clone. A read error may be the cause here, since a much bigger clone is one base away. J is TRBJ1-4 and V is TRBV3-1; no firm D call. V lost 4 bases and J 7 bases, leaving 4 bases between the germline ends. The CDR3 loop spans 11 amino acids. Germline V gene data show CDR1 as LGHDT and CDR2 as YNNKEL (reference sequence). Here the CDR3 DNA reads TGTGCCAGCAGCCTGGGTGAAAAACTGTTTTTT. This codes for CASSLGEKLFF. The whole variable domain, remainder taken from reference TRBV3-1 and TRBJ1-4, is DTAVSQTPKYLVTQMGNDKSIKCEQNLGHDTMYWYKQDSKKFLKIMFSYNNKELIINETVPNRFSPKSPDKAHLNLHINSLELGDSAVYFCASSLGEKLFFGSGTQLSVL.

This clone is large (0.1 to 1%) within its sample. This chain joins TRBV6-5 and TRBJ2-5; 8 bases fit TRBD2. V was clipped by 0 bases and J by 5 bases; unmatched bases: 8. The CDR3 extends over 16 amino acids. Germline assignment: CDR1 MNHEY and CDR2 SVGAGI. CDR3 nucleotides: TGTGCCAGCAGTTACTCGGAACGGGAGGGCGAGGAGACCCAGTACTTC. This translates into CASSYSEREGEETQYF.

The chain carries TRBV4-3 and TRBJ2-3; D is undetermined. From germline, CDR1 is LGHNA and CDR2 YSLEER. This CDR3 contains 16 residues. With 0 bases removed from V and 4 bases from J, the gap between germline ends came to 14 bases. For the CDR3, the DNA is TGCGCCAGCAGCCAAGATCTGCCGGAGAGCGCAGATACGCAGTATTTT. Translation gives CASSQDLPESADTQYF.

This rearrangement joins TRBV4-3 to TRBJ2-7; TRBD2 aligns across 7 bases. The CDR3 runs to 17 residues. Germline loops: CDR1 LGHNA, CDR2 YSLEER. V was pared by 0 bases and J by 0 bases, with 8 bases of the junction left unmatched. CDR3 loop: CASSQDFSGGSSYEQYF. The CDR3 region has the DNA TGCGCCAGCAGCCAAGATTTTAGTGGCGGGAGCTCCTACGAGCAGTACTTC.

The chain couples TRBV6-1 to TRBJ1-6; a possible D gene is TRBD1 (6 bases). This CDR3 region has 13 residues. Looked up from germline, CDR1 is MNHNS and CDR2 is SASEGT. Trimming removed 6 bases at V and 6 bases at J, with 9 bases between. The CDR3 DNA reads TGTGCCAGCAGGGACAGTTTTAATTCACCCCTCCACTTT. This encodes CASRDSFNSPLHF.

The sample holds a few counts of this clone. The chain employs TRBV28 and TRBJ2-7; 12 bases are shared with TRBD2. The CDR3 consists of 17 residues. With 1 base clipped from V and 0 bases from J, the junction kept 4 bases outside the gene matches. The germline gives CDR1 MDHEN, CDR2 SYDVKM. The CDR3 DNA follows: TGTGCCAGCAGTTTATTGACTAGCGGGAGAAACTCCTACGAGCAGTACTTC. Encoded protein: CASSLLTSGRNSYEQYF.

The chain is built from TRBV11-2 and TRBJ1-1, with unresolved D. The CDR3 has 13 residues. Trimming left V 3 bases short and J 2 bases short, with 7 bases between. Germline CDR1 and CDR2: SGHAT and FQNNGV. CDR3 protein: CASSLGRNTEAFF. The CDR3 bases are TGTGCCAGCAGCTTGGGGAGAAACACTGAAGCTTTCTTT.

This chain joins TRBV30 and TRBJ2-1, with TRBD2 matching 12 bases. The V and J ends lost 3 bases and 9 bases, in that order; junction bases with no gene match: 9. The V gene's germline CDR1 is GTSNPN and CDR2 SVGIG (reference sequence). The CDR3 length is 15 residues. DNA for the CDR3: TGTGCCTGGAGACAGTCGACTAGCGGGAGATTTGAGCAGTTCTTC. It specifies CAWRQSTSGRFEQFF.

This clone has a handful of counts. The chain employs TRBV7-9 and TRBJ2-7; no firm D call. In germline, CDR1 is SEHNR, CDR2 FQNEAQ (reference sequence). The V end was cut by 5 bases, the J end by 3 bases, with 5 bases between. The CDR3 contains 11 residues. Here the CDR3 reads CASSIDYEQYF. The CDR3 region has the DNA TGTGCCAGCAGCATAGACTACGAGCAGTACTTC.

This clone was seen only once. The chain recombines TRBV20-1 with TRBJ2-1, with 11 bases aligning to TRBD2. The V segment lost 0 bases and the J segment 9 bases; nucleotides outside the gene matches: 16. Looked up from germline, CDR1 is DFQATT and CDR2 is SNEGSKA (reference sequence). The CDR3 spans 18 residues. CDR3 sequence: CSARDSQGATSGSCEQFF. CDR3 nucleotides: TGCAGTGCTAGAGATTCGCAGGGGGCTACTAGCGGGAGTTGTGAGCAGTTCTTC.

V gene TRBV9 combines with J gene TRBJ2-3; 9 nucleotides align to TRBD1. There are 15 residues in the CDR3. Germline assignment: CDR1 SGDLS and CDR2 YYNGEE. The V gene end was trimmed by 4 bases and the J gene end by 8 bases; junction bases not matched to a gene: 11. The CDR3 nucleotides are TGTGCCAGCAGCTCCTCCGGGACAGGGTTTCCTACGCAGTATTTT. Protein sequence: CASSSSGTGFPTQYF.

This chain links TRBV30 with TRBJ2-7; perhaps TRBD2 as D (6 bases). V dropped 0 bases and J dropped 1 base, with 13 bases sitting between them. Germline CDR1 GTSNPN, CDR2 SVGIG (reference sequence). The length of the CDR3 is 15 residues. This CDR3 is CAWSVRAGRSYEQYF. The DNA for the CDR3 is TGTGCCTGGAGTGTGAGGGCGGGACGATCCTACGAGCAGTACTTC.

In its sample, this clone ranks as large. This chain joins TRBV6-2 or TRBV6-3 and TRBJ2-2; TRBD1 is a possible D gene (5 bases). Germline values: CDR1 MNHEY, CDR2 SVGEGT. CDR3 length: 15 residues. V lost 6 bases and J 5 bases, leaving 16 bases between the germline ends. This chain's CDR3 is CASSLGQGVTGELFF. The CDR3 DNA is TGTGCCAGCAGCCTCGGGCAGGGCGTTACCGGGGAGCTGTTTTTT.

This rearrangement joins TRBV3-1 to TRBJ2-2; D not certain. Between the trimmed V and J ends, which lost 3 bases and 6 bases, there was a span of 5 bases. This CDR3 region has 12 residues. Germline lookup yields CDR1 LGHDT and CDR2 YNNKEL (reference sequence). Here the CDR3 DNA reads TGTGCCAGCAGCCAGAGTGCCGGGGAGCTGTTTTTT. Its translation: CASSQSAGELFF.

Concerning this clone: The sample carries other DNA sequences with the same CDR3. The rearrangement joins TRBV6-4 to TRBJ2-3; D is undetermined. The V end was cut by 2 bases, the J end by 0 bases, with 3 bases between. Germline CDR1 is MRHNA and CDR2 is SNTAGT. The CDR3 has 13 residues. The CDR3 sequence: CASSDGSTDTQYF. CDR3 nucleotides: TGTGCCAGCAGTGACGGCAGCACAGATACGCAGTATTTT.